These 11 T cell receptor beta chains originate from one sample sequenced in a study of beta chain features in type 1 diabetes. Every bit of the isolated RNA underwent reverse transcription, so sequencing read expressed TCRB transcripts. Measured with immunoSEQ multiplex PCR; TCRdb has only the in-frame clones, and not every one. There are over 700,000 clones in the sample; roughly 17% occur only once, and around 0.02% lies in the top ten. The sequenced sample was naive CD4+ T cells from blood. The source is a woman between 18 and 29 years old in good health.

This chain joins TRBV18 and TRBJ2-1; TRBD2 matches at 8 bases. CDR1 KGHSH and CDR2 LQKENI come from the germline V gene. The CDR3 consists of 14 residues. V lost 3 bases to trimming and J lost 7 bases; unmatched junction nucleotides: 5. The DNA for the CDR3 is TGTGCCAGCTCACCCGGGAGGGCGGGGAATGAGCAGTTCTTC. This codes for CASSPGRAGNEQFF.

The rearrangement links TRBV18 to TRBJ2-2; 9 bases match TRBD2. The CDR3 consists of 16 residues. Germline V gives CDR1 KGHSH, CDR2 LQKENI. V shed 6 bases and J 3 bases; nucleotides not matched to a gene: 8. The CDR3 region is CASSQTSGSYTGELFF. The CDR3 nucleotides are TGTGCCAGCTCGCAAACTAGCGGGTCGTACACCGGGGAGCTGTTTTTT.

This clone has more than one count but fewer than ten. CDR3 bases: TGTGCCAGCAGCTCAAGGACTAGCGGGAACAGGGGGTCCGAGCAGTACTTC. Translation: CASSSRTSGNRGSEQYF. The chain links TRBV7-6 to TRBJ2-5; 12 bases line up with TRBD2. Near its end, the DNA agrees better with TRBJ2-7, so the J call may be wrong. The CDR3 runs 17 residues. Germline V gene sequence: CDR1 SGHVS, CDR2 FNYEAQ.

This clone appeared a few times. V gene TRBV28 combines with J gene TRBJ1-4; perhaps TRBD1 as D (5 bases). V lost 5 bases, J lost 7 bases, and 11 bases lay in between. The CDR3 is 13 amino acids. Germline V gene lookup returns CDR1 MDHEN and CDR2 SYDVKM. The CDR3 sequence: CASSVTEAEKLFF. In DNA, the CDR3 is TGTGCCAGCAGTGTGACAGAAGCTGAAAAACTGTTTTTT. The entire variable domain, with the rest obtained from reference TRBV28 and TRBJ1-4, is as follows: DVKVTQSSRYLVKRTGEKVFLECVQDMDHENMFWYRQDPGLGLRLIYFSYDVKMKEKGDIPEGYSVSREKKERFSLILESASTNQTSMYLCASSVTEAEKLFFGSGTQLSVL.

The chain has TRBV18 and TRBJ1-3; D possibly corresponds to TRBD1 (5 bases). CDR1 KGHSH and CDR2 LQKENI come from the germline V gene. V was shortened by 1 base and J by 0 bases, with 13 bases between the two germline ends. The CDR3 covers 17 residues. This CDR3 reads CASSPQDTGGSGNTIYF. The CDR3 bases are TGTGCCAGCTCACCACAGGACACAGGCGGCTCTGGAAACACCATATATTTT.

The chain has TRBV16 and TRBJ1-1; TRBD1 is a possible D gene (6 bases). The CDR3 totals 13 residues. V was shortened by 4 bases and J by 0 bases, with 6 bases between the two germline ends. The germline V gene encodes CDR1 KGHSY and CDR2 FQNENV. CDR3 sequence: CASSRDMNTEAFF. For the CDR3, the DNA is TGTGCCAGCAGCCGGGACATGAACACTGAAGCTTTCTTT.

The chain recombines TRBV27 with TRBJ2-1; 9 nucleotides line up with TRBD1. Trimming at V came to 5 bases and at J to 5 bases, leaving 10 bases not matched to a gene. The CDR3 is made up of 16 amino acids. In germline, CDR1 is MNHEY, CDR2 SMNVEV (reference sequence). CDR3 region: CASSPLTGGRNNEQFF. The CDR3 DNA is TGTGCCAGCAGTCCCCTGACAGGGGGACGTAACAATGAGCAGTTCTTC.

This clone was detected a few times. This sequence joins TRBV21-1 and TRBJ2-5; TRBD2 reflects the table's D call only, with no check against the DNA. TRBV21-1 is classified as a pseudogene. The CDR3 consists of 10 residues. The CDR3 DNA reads TGTGCCACACTAATCGGGGCCCAGTACTTC. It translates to CATLIGAQYF.

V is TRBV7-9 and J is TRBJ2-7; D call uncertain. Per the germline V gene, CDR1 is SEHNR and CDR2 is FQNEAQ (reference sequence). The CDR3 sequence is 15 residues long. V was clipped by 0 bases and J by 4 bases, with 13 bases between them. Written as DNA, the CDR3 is TGTGCCAGCAGCTTAGCGCAGAGTCCCCCTTACGAGCAGTACTTC. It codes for CASSLAQSPPYEQYF.

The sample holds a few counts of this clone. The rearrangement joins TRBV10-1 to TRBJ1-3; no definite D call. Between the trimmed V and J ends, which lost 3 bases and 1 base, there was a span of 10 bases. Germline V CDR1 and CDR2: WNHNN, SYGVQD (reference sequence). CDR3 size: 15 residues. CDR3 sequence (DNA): TGCGCCAGCAGTGACGCCCGGGAATCTGGAAACACCATATATTTT. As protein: CASSDARESGNTIYF.

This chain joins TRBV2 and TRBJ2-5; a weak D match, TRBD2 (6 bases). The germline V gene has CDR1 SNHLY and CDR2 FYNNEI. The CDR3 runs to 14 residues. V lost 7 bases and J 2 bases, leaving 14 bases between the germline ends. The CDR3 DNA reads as TGTGCCAGCAATAGGGACGGGAGACAAGAGACCCAGTACTTC. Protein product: CASNRDGRQETQYF.